This T cell receptor beta chain was found in a study of blood T cell repertoires in COVID-19. Background on the study: Sites in the United States, Italy and Spain provided acute and convalescent COVID-19 samples. PBMCs, B-cell-depleted T cells, or T cells were the source of the cDNA or gDNA that made up the material.

About this clone itself: The sample carries other DNA sequences with the same CDR3.

There are 12 residues in the CDR3. V was pared by 0 bases and J by 7 bases, with 6 bases between. Per the germline V gene, CDR1 is LGHDT and CDR2 is YNNKEL (reference sequence). TCRdb's table, derived via immunoSEQ multiplex PCR, lists solely in-frame clones and lacks some. The table records 64,000 or so clones, 82% of them present only once. V and J are TRBV3-1 (or the pseudogene TRBV3-2) and TRBJ1-2; the D is unclear. The TCR sequence derives from a human donor in a cohort sampled during active COVID-19. The sample was peripheral blood. CDR3 residues: CASSQDRVGYTF. The DNA for the CDR3 is TGTGCCAGCAGCCAAGATCGGGTTGGCTACACCTTC.